This TCR beta chain was sequenced during a study of OX40 agonist ivuxolimab in advanced cancers. Study overall: Across the patients, intravenous ivuxolimab was delivered every 2 weeks at 0.01 to 10 mg/kg. Dose-escalation subjects each had hepatocellular carcinoma, melanoma, renal cell or head and neck cancer. Of mixed ages from about 20 to 80 and averaging about 60 years, the group was roughly 83% male.

The data were produced by immunoSEQ multiplex PCR, yet TCRdb's version contains in-frame clones alone and is incomplete. Of roughly 70,000 clones in the sample, 80% to 90% were seen once. In the case of this clone: What it recognizes is unknown.

Germline V gives CDR1 SGHTA, CDR2 FQGNSA. The ends lost 2 bases at V and 6 bases at J; junction bases unmatched: 4. The CDR3 has 15 residues. Findings of the study overall: Averaged across samples, CD8+ T cells carried more expanded clones than CD4+ did.

The V gene is TRBV7-2, the J gene TRBJ2-7, with 13 positions matching TRBD2. This sequence was found in an adult with an advanced solid tumor such as melanoma, head and neck, liver or kidney cancer. The sequencing here drew on CD4+ or CD8+ T cells sorted from blood, taken in a trial of the OX40 agonist ivuxolimab. The CDR3 spells CASSLSGTSGTEQYF. The CDR3 DNA sequence: TGTGCCAGCAGCTTATCCGGGACTAGCGGGACCGAGCAGTACTTC.